This TCR beta chain was found in a study of cytomegalovirus exposure and HLA in healthy donors. Study-level points and caveats: No immune exposure information besides CMV serostatus was available. Based on reports, TCR beta sequences accurately predicted HLA-A and HLA-B alleles for most subjects. Investigators reported 150 to 200 TCR beta chains as tied to cytomegalovirus.

With 3 bases clipped from V and 5 bases from J, the junction kept 0 bases outside the gene matches. Germline V gene data show CDR1 as KGHSH and CDR2 as LQKENI. This CDR3 region has 12 residues. PCR primers comprised 60 Vbeta and 13 Jbeta primers. Profiling relied on immunoSEQ multiplex PCR, and the TCRdb table lists in-frame clones only, not all of them. This table holds around 69,000 clones, roughly 67% found once. With regard to this clone: Its antigen is not known.

This receptor was identified in a man aged 40-50 years in good health and CMV-seropositive. What was sequenced was PBMCs. V is TRBV18 and J is TRBJ2-7; 8 bases match TRBD1. Here the CDR3 DNA reads TGTGCCAGCTCACCGACAGGGGACGAGCAGTACTTC. This translates into CASSPTGDEQYF.